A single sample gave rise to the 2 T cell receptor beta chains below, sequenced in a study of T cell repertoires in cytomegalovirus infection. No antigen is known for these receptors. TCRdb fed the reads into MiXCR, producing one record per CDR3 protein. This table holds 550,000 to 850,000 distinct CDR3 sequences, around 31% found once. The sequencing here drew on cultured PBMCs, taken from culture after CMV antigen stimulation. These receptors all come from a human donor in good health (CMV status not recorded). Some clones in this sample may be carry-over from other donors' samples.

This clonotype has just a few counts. This CDR3 reads CASSQAPGAGANQPQHF. The CDR3 DNA reads TGCGCCAGCAGCCAAGCCCCTGGGGCAGGGGCAAATCAGCCCCAGCATTTT. This chain links TRBV4-1 with TRBJ1-5; D may be TRBD1 (6 bases). The CDR3 is 17 residues long. Germline V lookup: CDR1 MGHRA, CDR2 YSYEKL. Deletions cut 1 base from V and 4 bases from J, with 17 bases between.

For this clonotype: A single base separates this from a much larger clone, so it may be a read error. The CDR3 bases are TGTGCCAGCAGACGGGACCTCAATCAGCCCCAGCATTTT. This encodes CASRRDLNQPQHF. The chain is built from TRBV6-1 and TRBJ1-5; possible D gene TRBD1, 5 bases. This CDR3 contains 13 residues. V gave up 6 bases and J gave up 3 bases, with 9 bases separating them. Germline lookup yields CDR1 MNHNS and CDR2 SASEGT.